The 20 T cell receptor beta chains reported below all come from one sample, sequenced in a study of shared clonotypes between healthy human individuals. Assay used: immunoSEQ multiplex PCR; TCRdb lists only in-frame clones, some missing. The data show about 2.3 million clones, with 85% to 95% seen just once and roughly 0.36% held by the top ten. The specimen was naive CD4+ T cells from PBMCs. Subset specified: CD45RA+ positively selected. These receptors were collected from a young man in good health. Some clones in this sample may be carry-over from other donors' samples.

J is TRBJ2-1 and V is TRBV28, with 10 bases that match TRBD2. The V segment lost 1 base and the J segment 1 base; nucleotides outside the gene matches: 7. There are 18 residues in the CDR3. Germline V gene sequence: CDR1 MDHEN, CDR2 SYDVKM. The CDR3 region is CASSLFLAGALSYNEQFF. The CDR3 nucleotides read TGTGCCAGCAGTTTATTTCTAGCGGGAGCCCTTTCCTACAATGAGCAGTTCTTC.

The CDR3 sequence is CASSIWTGTDTQYF. In DNA, the CDR3 is TGTGCCAGCAGTATTTGGACAGGGACGGATACGCAGTATTTT. The chain is built from TRBV2 and TRBJ2-3; 8 positions agree with TRBD1. Losses at the gene ends were 5 bases for V and 6 bases for J; bases not matched to a gene: 7. The CDR3 runs to 14 residues. The V gene's germline CDR1 is SNHLY and CDR2 FYNNEI.

The chain combines TRBV18 with TRBJ2-7; no definite D call. The CDR3 sequence is 16 residues long. With 0 bases removed from V and 2 bases from J, the gap between germline ends came to 14 bases. From germline, CDR1 is KGHSH and CDR2 LQKENI. CDR3 in DNA: TGTGCCAGCTCACCACCGTCAATAGGAACCGCCTACGAGCAGTACTTC. Its translation: CASSPPSIGTAYEQYF.

The rearrangement uses TRBV5-6 and TRBJ1-2; the D is unclear. CDR1 is SGHDT, CDR2 YYEEEE, per germline. Trimming took off 4 bases at V and 8 bases at J, with 15 bases between the two ends. The CDR3 is made up of 13 amino acids. As DNA, the CDR3 is TGTGCCAGCAGCACCGGACGGATTTGGGGCTACACCTTC. It specifies CASSTGRIWGYTF.

This clone was recorded only once. This rearrangement joins TRBV4-2 to TRBJ2-7; 9 bases map to TRBD2. CDR1 and CDR2 (germline): LGHNA, YNFKEQ. This CDR3 is built from 17 residues. With V trimmed by 0 bases and J by 1 base, 7 bases remained unmatched. CDR3 in amino acids: CASSQDLAAGGSYEQYF. In DNA, the CDR3 is TGTGCCAGCAGCCAAGATCTGGCAGCGGGGGGTTCCTACGAGCAGTACTTC.

The chain carries TRBV28 and TRBJ2-1; D assignment may be TRBD1 or TRBD2 (5 bases each). The CDR3 totals 15 residues. V lost 2 bases to trimming and J lost 6 bases, with 14 bases between them. Germline CDR1 reads MDHEN; CDR2 reads SYDVKM. CDR3 coding DNA: TGTGCCAGCAGTTTAGGGACCCCCAGGGCCAATGAGCAGTTCTTC. Translated: CASSLGTPRANEQFF.

In the case of this clone: Other nucleotide sequences in the sample specify the same CDR3. The chain couples TRBV18 to TRBJ2-7; D not certain. V lost 2 bases and J lost 2, with 4 bases in between. CDR1 is KGHSH, CDR2 LQKENI, per germline. This CDR3 region has 12 residues. The CDR3 is CASSPLTYEQYF. The CDR3 nucleotides read TGTGCCAGCTCACCATTAACCTACGAGCAGTACTTC.

The rearrangement links TRBV5-1 to TRBJ2-7, with TRBD2 matching over 11 bases. Germline lookup yields CDR1 SGHRS and CDR2 YFSETQ. This CDR3 has 15 residues. V trimming: 1 base; J trimming: 5 bases; junction bases outside the gene matches: 5. In nucleotides, the CDR3 is TGCGCCAGCAGCTTGTCTCTAGCGGGAGGAGACGAGCAGTACTTC. Translation gives CASSLSLAGGDEQYF.

The V and J genes are TRBV5-1 and TRBJ1-1; no firm D call. V was clipped by 0 bases and J by 9 bases, with 15 bases between them. Germline loops: CDR1 SGHRS, CDR2 YFSETQ. This CDR3 is 14 amino acids long. CDR3 in amino acids: CASSLETPTPKAFF. The CDR3, as DNA: TGCGCCAGCAGCTTGGAGACACCCACTCCTAAAGCTTTCTTT.

V and J are TRBV7-9 and TRBJ2-7; no clear D gene. CDR3 length: 12 amino acids. V was clipped by 7 bases and J by 4 bases, with 11 bases between them. Germline loops: CDR1 SEHNR, CDR2 FQNEAQ (reference sequence). CDR3 DNA: TGTGCCAGCACCCTACTTGGGTACGAGCAGTACTTC. It specifies CASTLLGYEQYF.

The chain is built from TRBV28 and TRBJ1-4; the match to TRBD1 covers 7 bases. The CDR3 covers 15 residues. V lost 5 bases and J lost 5; bases outside the gene matches: 8. Germline V gene lookup returns CDR1 MDHEN and CDR2 SYDVKM. CDR3 nucleotides: TGTGCCAGCAGTAAATATCAGGGGGGGAATGAAAAACTGTTTTTT. It encodes CASSKYQGGNEKLFF.

J is TRBJ1-1 and V is TRBV29-1; 7 nucleotides line up with TRBD1. Germline-derived CDR1 and CDR2 are SQVTM and ANQGSEA. CDR3 length: 12 residues. Trimming at V came to 6 bases and at J to 3 bases, leaving 4 bases not matched to a gene. In DNA, the CDR3 is TGCAGCGTGGGCAGGGGGTACACTGAAGCTTTCTTT. It encodes CSVGRGYTEAFF.

The chain is built from TRBV7-9 and TRBJ2-3; D gene ambiguous. Germline CDR1 reads SEHNR; CDR2 reads FQNEAQ (reference sequence). V was clipped by 2 bases and J by 2 bases, with 14 bases between them. The CDR3 loop spans 16 amino acids. The CDR3, as DNA: TGTGCCAGCAGCTTAAGGGCCCCGCCGCTCACAGATACGCAGTATTTT. This sequence encodes CASSLRAPPLTDTQYF.

V and J are TRBV30 and TRBJ1-2; unclear D gene. The CDR3 contains 12 residues. The V gene's germline CDR1 is GTSNPN and CDR2 SVGIG (reference sequence). Trimming stripped 2 bases from V and 4 bases from J, with 8 bases between. CDR3: CAWSPGIYGYTF. The CDR3 DNA reads as TGTGCCTGGAGTCCCGGGATCTATGGCTACACCTTC.

The CDR3 DNA follows: TGTGCCAGCAAGGGACAGGGGTCCTACAATGAGCAGTTCTTC. Encoded protein: CASKGQGSYNEQFF. The chain has TRBV6-5 and TRBJ2-1; 10 bases map to TRBD1. With 7 bases clipped from V and 1 base from J, the junction kept 1 base outside the gene matches. The CDR3 spans 14 residues. In germline, CDR1 is MNHEY, CDR2 SVGAGI.

This chain connects TRBV7-9 to TRBJ2-1; 7 bases agree with TRBD2. Per the germline V gene, CDR1 is SEHNR and CDR2 is FQNEAQ (reference sequence). V shed 2 bases, J shed 4 bases, and the junction held 8 bases outside the gene matches. The CDR3 loop spans 16 amino acids. CDR3 region: CASSLIRGLPYNEQFF. The CDR3 DNA sequence: TGTGCCAGCAGCTTAATTAGGGGACTACCTTACAATGAGCAGTTCTTC. Combining the CDR3 with reference TRBV7-9 and TRBJ2-1 gives the whole variable domain DTGVSQNPRHKITKRGQNVTFRCDPISEHNRLYWYRQTLGQGPEFLTYFQNEAQLEKSRLLSDRFSAERPKGSFSTLEIQRTEQGDSAMYLCASSLIRGLPYNEQFFGPGTRLTVL.

The chain links TRBV7-2 to TRBJ1-2, with D possibly being TRBD1 (6 bases). In germline, CDR1 is SGHTA, CDR2 FQGNSA. Trimming removed 1 base from V and 8 bases from J, with 8 bases in between. The length of the CDR3 is 12 residues. The CDR3: CASSLDRDGYTF. CDR3 nucleotide sequence: TGTGCCAGCAGCTTAGACAGGGACGGCTACACCTTC.

This chain joins TRBV4-2 and TRBJ2-5; D may be TRBD1 (6 bases). The germline CDR1 and CDR2 sequences are LGHNA and YNFKEQ. Trimming left V 4 bases short and J 2 bases short, with 8 bases between. CDR3 length: 13 amino acids. CDR3 sequence reads: CASSPGVQETQYF. DNA of the CDR3: TGTGCCAGCAGCCCAGGGGTACAAGAGACCCAGTACTTC.

This rearrangement joins TRBV19 to TRBJ1-1; D unresolved. The CDR3 extends over 13 amino acids. Germline V gene lookup returns CDR1 LNHDA and CDR2 SQIVND (reference sequence). V lost 5 bases and J 5 bases, leaving 12 bases between the germline ends. CDR3 protein: CASSSRTGTEAFF. CDR3 bases: TGTGCCAGTAGTTCCCGGACGGGAACTGAAGCTTTCTTT.

V usage is TRBV19 and J usage is TRBJ1-5; 11 nucleotides line up with TRBD1. The trim removed 5 bases at V and 3 bases at J, leaving 6 bases unmatched. Germline V gene sequence: CDR1 LNHDA, CDR2 SQIVND (reference sequence). The CDR3 has 16 residues. The DNA for the CDR3 is TGTGCCAGTAGTGAGGACAGGGGGCTCTACAATCAGCCCCAGCATTTT. Protein product: CASSEDRGLYNQPQHF.